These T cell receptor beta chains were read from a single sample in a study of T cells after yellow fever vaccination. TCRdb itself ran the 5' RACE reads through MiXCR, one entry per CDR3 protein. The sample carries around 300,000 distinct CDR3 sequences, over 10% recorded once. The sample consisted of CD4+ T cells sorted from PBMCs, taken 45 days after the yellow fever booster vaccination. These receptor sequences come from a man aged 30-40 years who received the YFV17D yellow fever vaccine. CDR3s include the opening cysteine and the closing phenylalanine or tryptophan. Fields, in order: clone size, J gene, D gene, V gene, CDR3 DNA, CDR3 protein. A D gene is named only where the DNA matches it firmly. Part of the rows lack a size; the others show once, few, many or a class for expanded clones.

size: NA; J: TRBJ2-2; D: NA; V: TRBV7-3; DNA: TGTGCCAGCAGCTCCCTTCAGAGAGGCGGGGAGCTGTTTTTT; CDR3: CASSSLQRGGELFF
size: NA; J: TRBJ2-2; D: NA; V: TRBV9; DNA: TGTGCCAGCAGCCGAGACAGACAAACCGGGGAGCTGTTTTTT; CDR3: CASSRDRQTGELFF
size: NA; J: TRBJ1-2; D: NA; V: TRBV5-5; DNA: TGTGCCAGCAGCTTGCCCCTGACCGCGGGCTCCTATGGCTACACCTTC; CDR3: CASSLPLTAGSYGYTF
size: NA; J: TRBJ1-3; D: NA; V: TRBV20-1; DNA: TGCAGTGCTACACCCGATTGGGCGGCCGGAAACACCATATATTTT; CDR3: CSATPDWAAGNTIYF
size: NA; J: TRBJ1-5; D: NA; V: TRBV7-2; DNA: TGTGCCAGCAGCTTAAGTCCGGGCAATCAGCCCCAGCATTTT; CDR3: CASSLSPGNQPQHF
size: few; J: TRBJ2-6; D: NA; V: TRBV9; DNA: TGTGCCAGCAGCGTAGGGCAGTCTGGGGCCAACGTCCTGACTTTC; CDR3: CASSVGQSGANVLTF
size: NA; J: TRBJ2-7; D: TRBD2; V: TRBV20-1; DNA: TGCAGTGCTAGGAGGGCTAGCGGGATAGGCGACGAGCAGTACTTC; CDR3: CSARRASGIGDEQYF
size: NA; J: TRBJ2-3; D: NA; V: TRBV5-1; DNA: TGCGCCAGCAGCTTCGGCGGGTCATATGGCACAGATACGCAGTATTTT; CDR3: CASSFGGSYGTDTQYF
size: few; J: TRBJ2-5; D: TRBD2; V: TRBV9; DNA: TGTGCCAGCAGCGTTTCGGTAGCGGGAGGAGGAGAGACCCAGTACTTC; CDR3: CASSVSVAGGGETQYF
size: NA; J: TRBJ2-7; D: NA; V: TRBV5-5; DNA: TGTGCCAGCAGCATTCGAGGGGGAGCCTACGAGCAGTACTTC; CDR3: CASSIRGGAYEQYF
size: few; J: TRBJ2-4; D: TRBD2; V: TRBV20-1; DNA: TGCAGTGCGAAGAGGGAGGGCTCGGGCATTCAGTACTTC; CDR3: CSAKREGSGIQYF
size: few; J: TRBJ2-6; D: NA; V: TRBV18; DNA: TGTGCCAGCTCACCATGGAGACGTATAGACTCTGGGGCCAACGTCCTGACTTTC; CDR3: CASSPWRRIDSGANVLTF
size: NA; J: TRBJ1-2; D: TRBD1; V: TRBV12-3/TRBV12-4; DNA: TGTGCCAGCAGTTTACCCAGGGGGAGCTACACCTTC; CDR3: CASSLPRGSYTF
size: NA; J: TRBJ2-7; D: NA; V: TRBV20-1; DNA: TGCAGTGCTAGCCCCCAAATAGACTCCTACGAGCAGTACTTC; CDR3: CSASPQIDSYEQYF
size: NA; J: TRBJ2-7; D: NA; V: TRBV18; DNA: TGTGCCAGCTCACTGAGCTCGGGAGCCTCCTACGAGCAGTACTTC; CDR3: CASSLSSGASYEQYF
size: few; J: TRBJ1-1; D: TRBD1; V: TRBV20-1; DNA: TGCAGTGCTGCACCCGGGACAGGGGGCCAGATTGAAGCTTTCTTT; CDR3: CSAAPGTGGQIEAFF
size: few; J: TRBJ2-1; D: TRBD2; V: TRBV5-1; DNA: TGCGCCAGCAGCCCCCGGGACTACAGTAATGAGCAGTTCTTC; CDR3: CASSPRDYSNEQFF